One and the same sample provided the 19 T cell receptor beta chains below, sequenced in a study of cytomegalovirus exposure and HLA in healthy donors. Primers for the PCR totalled 60 Vbeta and 13 Jbeta. TCRdb's table, derived via immunoSEQ multiplex PCR, lists solely in-frame clones and lacks some. The sample includes about 90,000 clones, roughly 70% of them seen just once. The sample comprised PBMCs. The receptors were gathered from a woman in her forties or fifties in good health and CMV-seropositive.

The chain employs TRBV5-6 and TRBJ2-6; 7 bases fit TRBD1. J lost 4 bases, V lost 0 bases, and 4 bases had no gene match. CDR1 is SGHDT, CDR2 YYEEEE, per germline. The CDR3 is made up of 16 amino acids. In DNA form, the CDR3 reads TGTGCCAGCAGCTTGGAAACAGGGGACGGGGCCAACGTCCTGACTTTC. Residues: CASSLETGDGANVLTF.

This clone was picked up one time. V gene TRBV5-4 combines with J gene TRBJ2-5; 12 bases match TRBD2. V lost 2 bases to trimming and J lost 5 bases; unmatched junction nucleotides: 13. Germline lookup yields CDR1 SGHNT and CDR2 YYREEE (reference sequence). The CDR3 length is 18 residues. The CDR3 region has the DNA TGTGCCAGCAGCTTCGGGCTAGCGGGAGGGCCCGGTCTTGAGACCCAGTACTTC. Translated, it gives CASSFGLAGGPGLETQYF.

The chain employs TRBV6-5 and TRBJ1-3; possible D gene TRBD1, 6 bases. The germline V gene has CDR1 MNHEY and CDR2 SVGAGI. The V end lost 5 bases, the J end lost 4 bases, and 12 bases lay between the germline ends. The CDR3 totals 14 residues. CDR3 coding DNA: TGTGCCAGCAGTCCTACAGGGTCCGGAAACACCATATATTTT. Its translation is CASSPTGSGNTIYF.

The rearrangement uses TRBV28 and TRBJ1-3; D is uncertain. Looked up from germline, CDR1 is MDHEN and CDR2 is SYDVKM. CDR3 length: 15 amino acids. Trimming stripped 2 bases from V and 4 bases from J, with 12 bases between. CDR3 sequence (DNA): TGTGCCAGCAGTTTAAGTCCCAGGAACGGAAACACCATATATTTT. Its protein product is CASSLSPRNGNTIYF. Based on the CDR3 plus reference TRBV28 and TRBJ1-3, the full variable domain is DVKVTQSSRYLVKRTGEKVFLECVQDMDHENMFWYRQDPGLGLRLIYFSYDVKMKEKGDIPEGYSVSREKKERFSLILESASTNQTSMYLCASSLSPRNGNTIYFGEGSWLTVV.

This rearrangement joins TRBV7-9 to TRBJ1-4; a weak D match, TRBD1 (5 bases). Germline V gene lookup returns CDR1 SEHNR and CDR2 FQNEAQ (reference sequence). V was trimmed by 7 bases and J by 8 bases, leaving 17 bases between them. The CDR3 runs 14 residues. The CDR3 spells CASKKGGDREKLFF. The CDR3 coding sequence is TGTGCCAGCAAAAAGGGAGGGGATCGAGAAAAACTGTTTTTT.

A single count supports this clone. The rearrangement uses TRBV5-1 and TRBJ2-1, with 9 bases identical to TRBD2. Germline V lookup: CDR1 SGHRS, CDR2 YFSETQ. The CDR3 is 16 residues long. V dropped 4 bases and J dropped 4; count of bases not matched to a gene: 9. For the CDR3, the DNA is TGCGCCAGCAGCCCACAGCTAGCGGGATGGTACAATGAGCAGTTCTTC. It is translated as CASSPQLAGWYNEQFF.

The gene calls are TRBV19 and TRBJ1-1; a weak D match, TRBD1 (6 bases). Germline loops: CDR1 LNHDA, CDR2 SQIVND (reference sequence). The CDR3 spans 15 residues. The ends were cut back, 3 bases at V and 11 bases at J, with 22 bases in the middle. The CDR3 sequence is CASSMSEGGRPGAFF. The CDR3 nucleotides are TGTGCCAGTAGTATGAGTGAGGGGGGGCGTCCCGGTGCTTTCTTT.

The genes are TRBV28 and TRBJ2-1; D not certain. This CDR3 is 13 amino acids long. Trimming cost V 7 bases and J 1 base, with 8 bases left between them. Germline-derived CDR1 and CDR2 are MDHEN and SYDVKM. The CDR3 is CASTGVSYNEQFF. CDR3 bases: TGTGCCAGCACCGGAGTGTCCTACAATGAGCAGTTCTTC.

This clone was observed a handful of times. J is TRBJ2-7 and V is TRBV5-1; D ambiguous. Germline loops: CDR1 SGHRS, CDR2 YFSETQ. This CDR3 is 12 amino acids long. V was trimmed by 5 bases and J by 3 bases, leaving 9 bases between them. Written as DNA, the CDR3 is TGCGCCAGCAGGGAACAGAACTACGAGCAGTACTTC. Translating gives CASREQNYEQYF.

The CDR3 sequence is CASSLMQGTGFRYGYTF. In DNA, the CDR3 is TGTGCCAGCAGCCTTATGCAGGGGACAGGCTTTCGCTATGGCTACACCTTC. J is TRBJ1-2 and V is TRBV7-9; 8 bases map to TRBD1. The junction had 15 bases not matched to a gene; V was cut back by 5 bases and J by 4 bases. Germline assignment: CDR1 SEHNR and CDR2 FQNEAQ (reference sequence). This CDR3 is 17 amino acids long.

The chain couples TRBV13 to TRBJ2-2; 7 positions agree with TRBD2. Germline values: CDR1 PRHDT, CDR2 FYEKMQ (reference sequence). Trimming cost V 1 base and J 3 bases; bases outside gene matches: 2. This CDR3 is 15 amino acids long. CDR3 region: CASSLVTSDTGELFF. DNA of the CDR3: TGTGCCAGCAGCTTAGTTACTAGCGACACCGGGGAGCTGTTTTTT.

The chain recombines TRBV7-6 with TRBJ1-1; unclear D gene. Trimming stripped 5 bases from V and 3 bases from J, with 10 bases between. This CDR3 is 13 amino acids long. Germline CDR1 reads SGHVS; CDR2 reads FNYEAQ. The CDR3 sequence: CASSPRGYTEAFF. CDR3 in DNA: TGTGCCAGCAGCCCACGGGGTTACACTGAAGCTTTCTTT.

This clone was found once. This chain links TRBV18 with TRBJ1-1, with a weak D call TRBD1 (5 bases). CDR1 and CDR2 (germline): KGHSH, LQKENI. Trimming stripped 3 bases from V and 3 bases from J, with 11 bases between. The CDR3 extends over 14 amino acids. CDR3 nucleotides: TGTGCCAGCTCACCCAGGGAAGGGGACACTGAAGCTTTCTTT. As protein: CASSPREGDTEAFF. Full variable domain (remainder filled in from reference TRBV18 and TRBJ1-1): NAGVMQNPRHLVRRRGQEARLRCSPMKGHSHVYWYRQLPEEGLKFMVYLQKENIIDESGMPKERFSAEFPKEGPSILRIQQVVRGDSAAYFCASSPREGDTEAFFGQGTRLTVV.

The chain is built from TRBV5-4 and TRBJ1-1, with unresolved D. Trimming pared 0 bases from V and 0 bases from J, leaving 15 bases between. This CDR3 region has 17 residues. Germline CDR1 SGHNT, CDR2 YYREEE (reference sequence). CDR3 DNA sequence: TGTGCCAGCAGCTTGGAGGCTATGAGGCCGATGAACACTGAAGCTTTCTTT. Translated: CASSLEAMRPMNTEAFF.

Of note for this clone: An end of the junction differs from the germline gene, which may be a read error. The CDR3 DNA is TGTGCCAGCATCTTGCGGACAGGGTCGGGCACCGGGGAGCTGTTTTTT. Protein sequence: CASILRTGSGTGELFF. The rearrangement joins TRBV5-4 to TRBJ2-2, with 8 nucleotides matching TRBD1. The germline gives CDR1 SGHNT, CDR2 YYREEE (reference sequence). The CDR3 spans 16 residues.

This clone was picked up one time. J is TRBJ2-5 and V is TRBV5-1, with D tentatively TRBD1 (6 bases). Deletions cut 4 bases from V and 3 bases from J, with 10 bases between. CDR1 and CDR2 (germline): SGHRS, YFSETQ. The length of the CDR3 is 13 residues. The CDR3 bases are TGCGCCAGCAGCCGGGACAACGAAGAGACCCAGTACTTC. Protein: CASSRDNEETQYF.

The chain recombines TRBV4-2 with TRBJ1-2, with 7 bases lining up with TRBD1. The CDR3 totals 14 residues. The V gene's germline CDR1 is LGHNA and CDR2 YNFKEQ. The ends lost 2 bases at V and 5 bases at J; junction bases unmatched: 5. The CDR3 here is CASSQPQGRYGYTF. In nucleotides, the CDR3 is TGTGCCAGCAGCCAACCACAGGGGAGATATGGCTACACCTTC.

The table lists this clone with a count of one. This chain connects TRBV5-4 to TRBJ2-3; 15 positions match TRBD2. With 4 bases clipped from V and 1 base from J, the junction kept 7 bases outside the gene matches. Germline CDR1 is SGHNT and CDR2 is YYREEE (reference sequence). There are 18 residues in the CDR3. The CDR3 coding sequence is TGTGCCAGCAGCACCGGACTAGCGGGAGGGTGGGGCACAGATACGCAGTATTTT. This translates into CASSTGLAGGWGTDTQYF.

This sequence joins TRBV7-3 and TRBJ2-7; TRBD1 is a possible D gene (5 bases). V was cut by 2 bases and J by 5 bases, with 13 bases left in between. CDR3 length equals 14 residues. Germline V gene data show CDR1 as SGHTA and CDR2 as FQGTGA. The CDR3 loop reads CASSLGPGWDEQYF. In DNA form, the CDR3 reads TGTGCCAGCAGCTTAGGGCCAGGGTGGGACGAGCAGTACTTC.